This note documents a single T cell receptor beta chain sequence. Antigen: not known. Trimming stripped 2 bases from V and 7 bases from J, with 11 bases between. CDR3 length: 13 residues. Germline loops: CDR1 SGHTA, CDR2 FQGTGA. PCR involved 60 Vbeta and 13 Jbeta primers. This table comes from immunoSEQ multiplex PCR, and its TCRdb copy is limited to in-frame clones, with some not included. The sample consists of 180,000 or so clones, around 80% of them appearing once. This sample is part of a study of cytomegalovirus exposure and HLA in healthy donors. General study findings and limits: Certain sequence variants were highly shared and formed a cluster, and this cluster was likely a sequencing artifact. The study carried out a later analysis of TCR beta sequences. It associated 15,000 to 20,000 of them with specific HLA alleles at a false discovery rate of 0.05.

Source material: PBMCs. The TCR comes from a woman aged 40 to 50 in good health and CMV-seropositive. The chain joins TRBV7-3 to TRBJ1-2; TRBD1 is a possible D gene (6 bases). The CDR3 coding sequence is TGTGCCAGCAGCTTATCAGGGGCGGGTGGCTACACCTTC. It encodes CASSLSGAGGYTF. Full variable domain (remainder filled in from reference TRBV7-3 and TRBJ1-2): GAGVSQTPSNKVTEKGKYVELRCDPISGHTALYWYRQSLGQGPEFLIYFQGTGAADDSGLPNDRFFAVRPEGSVSTLKIQRTERGDSAVYLCASSLSGAGGYTFGSGTRLTVV.